This TCR beta chain originates from a study of response to subunit inactivated influenza vaccine. TCRdb re-called the RT-PCR reads through MiXCR, storing one row per CDR3 protein. Among 500,000 or so distinct CDR3 sequences listed, 10% to 11% were seen once. CDR1 and CDR2 from the germline V gene are SGHTA and FQGNSA. Deletions cut 5 bases from V and 2 bases from J, with 14 bases between. The CDR3 is 15 amino acids. This clonotype was seen only a few times. The receptor was derived from a man aged 50 or older who received an inactivated influenza vaccine. This chain connects TRBV7-2 to TRBJ2-3; possible D gene TRBD2, 6 bases. The sample in question was PBMCs from blood, obtained roughly 46 days after vaccination. Here the CDR3 reads CASSLFGGTTDTQYF. CDR3 nucleotides: TGTGCCAGCAGCCTTTTCGGGGGTACCACAGATACGCAGTATTTT.